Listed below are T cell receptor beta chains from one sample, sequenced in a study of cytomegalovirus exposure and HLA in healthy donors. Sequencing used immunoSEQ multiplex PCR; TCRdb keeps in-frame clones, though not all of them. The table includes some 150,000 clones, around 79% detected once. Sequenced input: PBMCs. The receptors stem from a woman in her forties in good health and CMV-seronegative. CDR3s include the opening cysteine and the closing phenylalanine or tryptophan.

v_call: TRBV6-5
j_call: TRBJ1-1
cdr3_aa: CASSYSQGRTEAFF

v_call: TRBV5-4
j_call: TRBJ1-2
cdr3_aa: CASSSARVDGYTF

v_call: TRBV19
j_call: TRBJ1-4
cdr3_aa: CASSIKQYNEKLFF

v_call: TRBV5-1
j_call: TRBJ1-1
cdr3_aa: CASSLGPTGTTEAFF

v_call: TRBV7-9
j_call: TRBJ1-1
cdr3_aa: CASSLTGLNTEAFF

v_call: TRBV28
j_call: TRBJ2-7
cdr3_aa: CASSRAGDSYEQYF

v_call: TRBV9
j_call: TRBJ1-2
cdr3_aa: CASSVATDRATGYTF

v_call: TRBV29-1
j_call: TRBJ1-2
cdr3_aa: CSGGESHYGYTF

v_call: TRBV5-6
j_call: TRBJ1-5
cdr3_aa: CASSFGQGMGNQPQHF

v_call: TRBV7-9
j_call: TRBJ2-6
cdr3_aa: CASSKQGTGANVLTF

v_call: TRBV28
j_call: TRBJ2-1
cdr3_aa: CASSSARTGYSYNEQFF

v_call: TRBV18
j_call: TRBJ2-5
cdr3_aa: CASSPFAQGASGETQYF

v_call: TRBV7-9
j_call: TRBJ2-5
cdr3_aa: CASSLGDSRTETQYF

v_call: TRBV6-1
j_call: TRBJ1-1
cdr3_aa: CASSELQGTGLEAFF

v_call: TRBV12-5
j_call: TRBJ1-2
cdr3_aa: CASAQQGGGDNYGYTF

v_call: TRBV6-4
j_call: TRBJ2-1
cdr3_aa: CASSDKTGLYNEQFF

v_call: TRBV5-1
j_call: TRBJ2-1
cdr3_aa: CASSGAWRGGNEQFF

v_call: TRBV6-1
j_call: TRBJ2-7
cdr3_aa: CASSALQGGSYEQYF

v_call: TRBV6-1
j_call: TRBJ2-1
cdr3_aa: CASSESLELDEQFF

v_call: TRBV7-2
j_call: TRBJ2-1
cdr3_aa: CASSLYRTSGGHNEQFF

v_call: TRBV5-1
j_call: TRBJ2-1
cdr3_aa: CASSLVYSPYNEQFF

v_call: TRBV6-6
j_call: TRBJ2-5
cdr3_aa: CASSSPRGGPQETQYF

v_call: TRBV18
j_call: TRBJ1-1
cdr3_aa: CASSPPGTERNTEAFF

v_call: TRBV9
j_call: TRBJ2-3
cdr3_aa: CASSGGQRGPTDTQYF

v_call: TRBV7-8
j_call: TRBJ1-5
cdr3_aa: CASSLAGQGNRAQHF

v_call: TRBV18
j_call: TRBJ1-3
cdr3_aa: CASSPDSSPGNTIYF

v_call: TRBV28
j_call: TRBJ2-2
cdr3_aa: CASSLLAYITGELFF

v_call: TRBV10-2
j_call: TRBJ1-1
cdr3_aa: CASTRQENTEAFF

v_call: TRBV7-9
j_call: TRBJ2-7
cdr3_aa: CASTRERGSSYEQYF

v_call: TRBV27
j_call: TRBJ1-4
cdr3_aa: CASSPSTNQEKLFF

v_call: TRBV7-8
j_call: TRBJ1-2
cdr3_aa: CASSIGTGWGYTF

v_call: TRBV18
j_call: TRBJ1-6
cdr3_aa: CASSQGEEGPLHF

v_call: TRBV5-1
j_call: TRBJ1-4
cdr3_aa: CASSGTGQGNEKLFF

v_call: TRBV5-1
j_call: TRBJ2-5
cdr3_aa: CASSLFGRLAAQETQYF

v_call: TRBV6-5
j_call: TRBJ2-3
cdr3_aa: CASKQGQGAIDTQYF

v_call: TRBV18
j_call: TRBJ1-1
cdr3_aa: CASSPGRSGDAFF

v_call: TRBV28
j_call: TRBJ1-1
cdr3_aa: CASSPGGRGRTEAFF

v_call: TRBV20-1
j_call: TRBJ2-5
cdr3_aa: CSASEETQYF

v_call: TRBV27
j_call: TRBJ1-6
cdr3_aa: CASSSASSGQGVVNSPLHF

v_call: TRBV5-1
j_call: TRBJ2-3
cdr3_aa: CASSLADSPSTDTQYF

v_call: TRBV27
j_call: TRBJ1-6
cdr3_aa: CASSSRDRGTSPLHF

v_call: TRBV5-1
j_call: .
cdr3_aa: CASSLIGRHEQYF

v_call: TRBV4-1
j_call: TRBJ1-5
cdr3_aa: CASSPGTGSGNQPQHF